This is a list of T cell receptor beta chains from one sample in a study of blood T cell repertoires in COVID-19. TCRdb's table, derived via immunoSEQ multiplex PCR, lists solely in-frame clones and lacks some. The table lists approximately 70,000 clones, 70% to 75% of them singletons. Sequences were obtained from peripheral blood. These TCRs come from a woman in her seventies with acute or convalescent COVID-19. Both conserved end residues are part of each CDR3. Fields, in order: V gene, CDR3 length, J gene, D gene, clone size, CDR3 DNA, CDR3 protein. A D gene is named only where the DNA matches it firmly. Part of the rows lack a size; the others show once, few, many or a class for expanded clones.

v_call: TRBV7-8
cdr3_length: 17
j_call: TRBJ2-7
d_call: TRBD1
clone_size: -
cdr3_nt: TGTGCCAGCAGCCCTCTACATGGACAGGGAGGCTATGGCGAGCAGTACTTC
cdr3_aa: CASSPLHGQGGYGEQYF

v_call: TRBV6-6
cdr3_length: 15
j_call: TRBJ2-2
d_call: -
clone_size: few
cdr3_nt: TGTGCCAGCAGATTTGGGACTGGCGGGGAGAGGGAGCTGTTTTTT
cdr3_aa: CASRFGTGGERELFF

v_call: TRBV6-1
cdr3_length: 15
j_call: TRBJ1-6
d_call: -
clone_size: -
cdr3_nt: TGTGCCAGCAGTGACCTAGACCGCCTTAATTCACCCCTCCACTTT
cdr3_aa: CASSDLDRLNSPLHF

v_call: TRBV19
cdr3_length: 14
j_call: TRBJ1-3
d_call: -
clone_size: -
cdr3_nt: TGTGCCAGTAGCCTCGGGAGGCATGGAAACACCATATATTTT
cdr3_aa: CASSLGRHGNTIYF

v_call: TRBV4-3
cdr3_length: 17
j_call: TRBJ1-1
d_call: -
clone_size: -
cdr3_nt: TGCGCCAGCAGCCAAGATCATGTAGCGGGGATGAACACTGAAGCTTTCTTT
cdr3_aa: CASSQDHVAGMNTEAFF

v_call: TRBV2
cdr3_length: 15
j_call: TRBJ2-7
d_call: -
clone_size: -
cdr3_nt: TGTGCCAGCAGTGAAGTGGGCGGGCGATCCTACGAGCAGTACTTC
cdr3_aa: CASSEVGGRSYEQYF

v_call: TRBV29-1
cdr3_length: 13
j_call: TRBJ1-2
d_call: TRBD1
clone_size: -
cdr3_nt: TGCAGCGTGGGACCGGGACAGGGCTATGGCTACACCTTC
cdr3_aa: CSVGPGQGYGYTF

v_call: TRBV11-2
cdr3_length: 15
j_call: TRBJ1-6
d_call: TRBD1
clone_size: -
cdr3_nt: TGTGCCAGCAGCAACCGGGACAGGGGATGGTCACCCCTCCACTTT
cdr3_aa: CASSNRDRGWSPLHF

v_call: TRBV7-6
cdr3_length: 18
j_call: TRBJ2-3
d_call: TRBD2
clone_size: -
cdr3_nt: TGTGCCAGCAGCTCCGGACTAGCGGGTCCCACTAGCACAGATACGCAGTATTTT
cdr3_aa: CASSSGLAGPTSTDTQYF

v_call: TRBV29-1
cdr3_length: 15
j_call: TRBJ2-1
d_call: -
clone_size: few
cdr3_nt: TGCAGCGTTGAGTTGTTGGGGAGCTCCTACAATGAGCAGTTCTTC
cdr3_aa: CSVELLGSSYNEQFF

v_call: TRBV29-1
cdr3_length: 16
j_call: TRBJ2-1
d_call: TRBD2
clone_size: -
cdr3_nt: TGCAGCGTTGACGGGGCTAGCGGGGACGTTAGTGGTGAGCAGTTCTTC
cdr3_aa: CSVDGASGDVSGEQFF

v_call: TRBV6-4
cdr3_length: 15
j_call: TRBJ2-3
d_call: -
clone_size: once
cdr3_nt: TGTGCCAGCAGTGTTGGGGGACCCGGGGGAGATACGCAGTATTTT
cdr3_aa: CASSVGGPGGDTQYF

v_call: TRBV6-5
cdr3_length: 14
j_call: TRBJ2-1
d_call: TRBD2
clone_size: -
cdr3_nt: TGTGCCAGCAAAGCTAGCGGGGGAGAAAAAGAGCAGTTCTTC
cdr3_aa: CASKASGGEKEQFF

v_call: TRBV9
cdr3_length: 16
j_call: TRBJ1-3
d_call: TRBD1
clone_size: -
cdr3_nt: TGTGCCAGCAGCTTAACATGGACAGGTGGTGGAAACACCATATATTTT
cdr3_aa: CASSLTWTGGGNTIYF

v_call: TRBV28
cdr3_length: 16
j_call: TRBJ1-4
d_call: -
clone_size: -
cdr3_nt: TGTGCCAGCAGTTTTAATTTCGGCAGGGGAGATGAAAAACTGTTTTTT
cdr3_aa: CASSFNFGRGDEKLFF

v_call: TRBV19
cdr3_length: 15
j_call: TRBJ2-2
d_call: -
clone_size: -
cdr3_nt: TGTGCCAGTAGTATGATCAGGGGCTCGGCCGGGGAGCTGTTTTTT
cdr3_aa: CASSMIRGSAGELFF

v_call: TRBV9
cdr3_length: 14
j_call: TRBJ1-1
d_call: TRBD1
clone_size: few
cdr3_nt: TGTGCCAGCAGCGCCACAGGGGCTCACACTGAAGCTTTCTTT
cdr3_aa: CASSATGAHTEAFF

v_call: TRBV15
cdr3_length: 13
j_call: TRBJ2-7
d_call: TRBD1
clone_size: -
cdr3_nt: TGTGCCACCAGCAAAGGACAGGGGTACGAGCAGTACTTC
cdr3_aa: CATSKGQGYEQYF

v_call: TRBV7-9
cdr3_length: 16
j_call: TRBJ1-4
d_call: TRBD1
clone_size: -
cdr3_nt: TGTGCCAGCAGCCTAGAAGGACAGGGCGTAAGTGAAAAACTGTTTTTT
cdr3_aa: CASSLEGQGVSEKLFF

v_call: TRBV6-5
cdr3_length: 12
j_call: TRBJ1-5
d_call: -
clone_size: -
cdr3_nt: TGTGCCAGCACTCAGGCAGGTCAGCCCCAGCATTTT
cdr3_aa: CASTQAGQPQHF

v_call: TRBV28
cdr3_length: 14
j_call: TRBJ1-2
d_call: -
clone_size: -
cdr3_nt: TGTGCCAGCAGTTTACAGGGTACGAACTATGGCTACACCTTC
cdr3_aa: CASSLQGTNYGYTF

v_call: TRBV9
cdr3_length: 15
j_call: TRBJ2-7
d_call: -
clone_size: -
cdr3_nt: TGTGCCAGCAGCGTAGATGAGGGCCGGGGCTACGAGCAGTACTTC
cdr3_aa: CASSVDEGRGYEQYF

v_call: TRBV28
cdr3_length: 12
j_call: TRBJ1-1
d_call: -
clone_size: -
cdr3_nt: TGTGCCAGCAGTTTATTTGGGGGGTTGGCTTTCTTT
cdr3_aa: CASSLFGGLAFF

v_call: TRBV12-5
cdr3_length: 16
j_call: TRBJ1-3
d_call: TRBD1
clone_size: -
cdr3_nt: TGTGCTAGTGGCCCGACAGGGGAACTCTCTGGAAACACCATATATTTT
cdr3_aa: CASGPTGELSGNTIYF

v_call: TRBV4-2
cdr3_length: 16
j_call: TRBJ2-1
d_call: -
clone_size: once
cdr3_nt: TGTGCCAGCAGCCAAGCTGGGGGACTTGCCTACAATGAGCAGTTCTTC
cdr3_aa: CASSQAGGLAYNEQFF

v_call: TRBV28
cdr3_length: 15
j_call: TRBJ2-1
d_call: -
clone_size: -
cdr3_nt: TGTGCCAGCAGTTTTGTGGTGGGCCCCTACAATGAGCAGTTCTTC
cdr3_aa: CASSFVVGPYNEQFF

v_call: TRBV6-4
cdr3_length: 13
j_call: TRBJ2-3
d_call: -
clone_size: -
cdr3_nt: TGTGCCAGCAGTCAAGATAGCCCAGATACGCAGTATTTT
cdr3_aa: CASSQDSPDTQYF

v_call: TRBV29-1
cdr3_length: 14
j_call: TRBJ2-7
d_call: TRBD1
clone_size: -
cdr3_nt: TGCAGCGTTGAATCGGGGACAGGGGGCGGCGAGCAGTACTTC
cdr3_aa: CSVESGTGGGEQYF

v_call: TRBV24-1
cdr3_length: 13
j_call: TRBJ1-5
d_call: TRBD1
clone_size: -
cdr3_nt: TGTGCCACCAGCCCAGGGGGAGATCAGCCCCAGCATTTT
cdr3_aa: CATSPGGDQPQHF

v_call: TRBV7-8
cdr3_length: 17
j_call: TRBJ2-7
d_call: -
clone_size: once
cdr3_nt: TGTGCCAGCAGCTTACTAGGTTCCAACCATCTTACCTACGAGCAGTACTTC
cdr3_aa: CASSLLGSNHLTYEQYF

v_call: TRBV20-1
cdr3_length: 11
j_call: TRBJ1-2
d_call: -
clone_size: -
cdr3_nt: TGCAGTGCTCGGACAGTTATGGGCTACACCTTC
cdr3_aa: CSARTVMGYTF

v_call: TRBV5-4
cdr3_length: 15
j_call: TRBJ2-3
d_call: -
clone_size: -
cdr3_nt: TGTGCCAGCAGCCCCCTCTCCTCTTCAAGCGCGATTCAGTATTTT
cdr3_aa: CASSPLSSSSAIQYF

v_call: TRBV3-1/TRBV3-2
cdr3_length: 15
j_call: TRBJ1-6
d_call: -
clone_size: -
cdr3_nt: TGTGCCAGCAGCCAAGATGCTGGGGGGATGGCACCCCTCCACTTT
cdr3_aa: CASSQDAGGMAPLHF

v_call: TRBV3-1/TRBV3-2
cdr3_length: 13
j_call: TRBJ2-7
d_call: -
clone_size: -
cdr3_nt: TGTGCCAGCAGCCATAGACAGGGAGGCGAGCAGTACTTC
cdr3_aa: CASSHRQGGEQYF

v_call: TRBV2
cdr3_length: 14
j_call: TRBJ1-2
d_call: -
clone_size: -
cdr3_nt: TGTGCCAGCACGGAGACAGGCGTTCTTCGTGGCTACACCTTC
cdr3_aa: CASTETGVLRGYTF

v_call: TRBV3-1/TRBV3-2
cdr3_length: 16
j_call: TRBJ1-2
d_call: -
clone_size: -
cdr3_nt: TGTGCCAGCAGCCAAAGGGGGACCTCCCGGGGCTATGGCTACACCTTC
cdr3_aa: CASSQRGTSRGYGYTF

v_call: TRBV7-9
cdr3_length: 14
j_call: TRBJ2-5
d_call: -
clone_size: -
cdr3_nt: TGTGCCAGCAGCTTAGGAGGCTACCAAGAGACCCAGTACTTC
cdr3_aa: CASSLGGYQETQYF

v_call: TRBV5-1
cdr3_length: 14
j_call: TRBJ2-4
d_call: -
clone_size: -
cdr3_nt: TGCGCCAGCAGCTTGGGAGGAGACCAAAACATTCAGTACTTC
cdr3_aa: CASSLGGDQNIQYF

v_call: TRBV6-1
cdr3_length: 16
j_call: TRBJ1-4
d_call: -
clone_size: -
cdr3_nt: TGTGCCAGCAGTGACCTCAGAGGGTCGGCTAATGAAAAACTGTTTTTT
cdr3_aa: CASSDLRGSANEKLFF

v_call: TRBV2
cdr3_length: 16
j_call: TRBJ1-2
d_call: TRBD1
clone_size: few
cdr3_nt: TGTGCCAGCATTCCGGGACAGGGGGCAGCTCTTCGGGGCTACACCTTC
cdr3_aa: CASIPGQGAALRGYTF

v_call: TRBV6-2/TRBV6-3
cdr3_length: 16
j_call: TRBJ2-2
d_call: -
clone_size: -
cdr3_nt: TGTGCCAGCAGTTACCCACTGGCTAGTCGCACCGGGGAGCTGTTTTTT
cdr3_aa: CASSYPLASRTGELFF

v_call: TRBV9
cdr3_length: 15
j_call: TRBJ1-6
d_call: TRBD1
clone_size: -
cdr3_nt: TGTGCCAGCAGCCCCGGGACAGCCAATAATTCACCCCTCCACTTT
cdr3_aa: CASSPGTANNSPLHF

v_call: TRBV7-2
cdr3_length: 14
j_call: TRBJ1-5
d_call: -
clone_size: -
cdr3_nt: TGTGCCAGCAGCTCCGACAGCTACAATCAGCCCCAGCATTTT
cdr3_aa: CASSSDSYNQPQHF

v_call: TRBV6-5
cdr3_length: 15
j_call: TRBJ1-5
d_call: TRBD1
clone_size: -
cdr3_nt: TGTGCCAGCAGCGACCCGGACAGGGGTAAACTGCCCCAGCATTTT
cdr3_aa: CASSDPDRGKLPQHF

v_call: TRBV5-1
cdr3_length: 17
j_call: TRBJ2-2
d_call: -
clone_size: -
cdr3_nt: TGCGCCAGCAGCTTGTCCCCGGGCAGGGGTCTTTCCGGGGAGCTGTTTTTT
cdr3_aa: CASSLSPGRGLSGELFF

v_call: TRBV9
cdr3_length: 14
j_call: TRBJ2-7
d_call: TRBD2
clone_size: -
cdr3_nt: TGTGCCAGCAGCATCGGGACTAGCGGGAGGGAGCAGTACTTC
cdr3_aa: CASSIGTSGREQYF

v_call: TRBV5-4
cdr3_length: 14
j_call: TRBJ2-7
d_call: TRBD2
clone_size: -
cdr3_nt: TGTGCCAGCAGCTTGTGGGGGGGTCCCTACGAGCAGTACTTC
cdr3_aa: CASSLWGGPYEQYF

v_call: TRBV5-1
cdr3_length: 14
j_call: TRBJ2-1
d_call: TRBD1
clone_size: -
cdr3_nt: TGCGCCAGCAGCGCGGGACAGGTATACAATGAGCAGTTCTTC
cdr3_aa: CASSAGQVYNEQFF

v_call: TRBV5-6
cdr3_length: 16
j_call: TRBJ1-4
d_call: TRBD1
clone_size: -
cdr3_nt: TGTGCCAGCAGCTTGGTAGGGGGCGGTGCTAATGAAAAACTGTTTTTT
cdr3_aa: CASSLVGGGANEKLFF

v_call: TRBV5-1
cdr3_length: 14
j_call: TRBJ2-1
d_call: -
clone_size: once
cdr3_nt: TGCGCCAGCAGCTTCCTAGAGGGTATGGATGAGCAGTTCTTC
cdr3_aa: CASSFLEGMDEQFF

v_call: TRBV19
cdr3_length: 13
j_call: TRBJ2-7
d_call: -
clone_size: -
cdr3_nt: TGTGCCAGTAGTACAGACAACTCCTACGAGCAGTACTTC
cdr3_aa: CASSTDNSYEQYF

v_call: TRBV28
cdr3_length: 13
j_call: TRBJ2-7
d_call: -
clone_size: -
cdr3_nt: TGTGCCAGCACCCCTGGAGGAACGGTAATTCAGTACTTC
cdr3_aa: CASTPGGTVIQYF

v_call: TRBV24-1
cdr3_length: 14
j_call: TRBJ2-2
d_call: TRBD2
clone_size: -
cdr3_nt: TGTGCCACCAGTGATCGGCTAGCGGCCGGGGAGCTGTTTTTT
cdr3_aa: CATSDRLAAGELFF

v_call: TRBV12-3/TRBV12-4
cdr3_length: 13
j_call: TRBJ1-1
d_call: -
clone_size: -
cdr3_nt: TGTGCCAGCAGTTTAAAGCAGAACACTGAAGCTTTCTTT
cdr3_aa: CASSLKQNTEAFF

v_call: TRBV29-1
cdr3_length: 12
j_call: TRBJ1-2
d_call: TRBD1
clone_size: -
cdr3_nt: TGCAGCGCTGGACAGGGGGCGGTTGGCTACACCTTC
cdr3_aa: CSAGQGAVGYTF

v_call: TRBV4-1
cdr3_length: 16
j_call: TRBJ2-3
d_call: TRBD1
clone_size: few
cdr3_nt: TGCGCCAGCAGTCGAGGGCTGGGACAGGGTGTTGATACGCAGTATTTT
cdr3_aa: CASSRGLGQGVDTQYF